A single sample is the source of the 23 T cell receptor beta chains below, sequenced in a study of blood T cell repertoires in COVID-19. Repertoires were generated with immunoSEQ multiplex PCR, while TCRdb's copy carries only in-frame clones and drops some. In the table there are over 130,000 clones, approximately 80% of which are singletons. The sample comprised PBMCs or T cells enriched from blood (not recorded which). Source of these receptors: a man in his fifties in a cohort exposed to, infected with or recovered from COVID-19 (not recorded which).

This chain uses TRBV7-9 with TRBJ2-5; unclear D gene. This CDR3 has 14 residues. Trimming removed 2 bases at V and 2 bases at J, with 9 bases between. Germline V gene data show CDR1 as SEHNR and CDR2 as FQNEAQ (reference sequence). CDR3 nucleotide sequence: TGTGCCAGCAGCTTAAGCGCGGCTCAAGAGACCCAGTACTTC. Translated, it gives CASSLSAAQETQYF.

The J gene is TRBJ1-4, the V gene TRBV5-1, with TRBD1 matching 7 bases. The CDR3 totals 15 residues. V shed 0 bases and J 8 bases; nucleotides not matched to a gene: 7. From germline, CDR1 is SGHRS and CDR2 YFSETQ. CDR3 nucleotides: TGCGCCAGCAGCTTGGTGGGGGCGGGACAGGAAAAACTGTTTTTT. Translating gives CASSLVGAGQEKLFF.

There are a few counts of this clone. This chain links TRBV7-8 with TRBJ1-6; D is undetermined. The CDR3 contains 14 residues. The germline V gene encodes CDR1 SGHVS and CDR2 FQNEAQ. V was clipped by 0 bases and J by 11 bases, with 11 bases between them. The CDR3 sequence is CASSLAEGRAPLHF. The CDR3, as DNA: TGTGCCAGCAGCTTAGCGGAGGGTAGGGCACCCCTCCACTTT.

The chain joins TRBV5-4 to TRBJ1-1; 11 nucleotides match TRBD1. Germline values: CDR1 SGHNT, CDR2 YYREEE (reference sequence). V shed 3 bases and J 3 bases; nucleotides not matched to a gene: 4. The CDR3 is made up of 15 amino acids. The CDR3 DNA follows: TGTGCCAGCAGCTCCGGACAGGGGGCATACACTGAAGCTTTCTTT. This translates into CASSSGQGAYTEAFF.

This clone was recorded once. The chain joins TRBV11-2 to TRBJ2-2, with a tentative D call TRBD2 (6 bases). In germline, CDR1 is SGHAT, CDR2 FQNNGV. V lost 3 bases and J lost 7, with 12 bases in between. This CDR3 comprises 14 residues. The CDR3 DNA sequence: TGTGCCAGCAGCTTGGGCGGGGTGTACGGGGAGCTGTTTTTT. Its translation: CASSLGGVYGELFF.

This chain connects TRBV27 to TRBJ1-2; the D gene is possibly TRBD1 (6 bases). The CDR3 covers 13 residues. Per germline, CDR1 MNHEY and CDR2 SMNVEV (reference sequence). V dropped 2 bases and J dropped 6 bases, with 10 bases sitting between them. The CDR3 DNA sequence: TGTGCCAGCAGTTTAAACAGGGACAATGGCTACACCTTC. Amino acid sequence: CASSLNRDNGYTF.

This rearrangement joins TRBV2 to TRBJ1-5; weak D call: TRBD1 (5 bases). Germline V gene sequence: CDR1 SNHLY, CDR2 FYNNEI. The CDR3 is made up of 15 amino acids. V was cut by 1 base and J by 1 base, with 8 bases left in between. The CDR3 bases are TGTGCCAGCAGTGAAGAGACAGTAAGCAATCAGCCCCAGCATTTT. It yields the protein CASSEETVSNQPQHF.

The chain is built from TRBV5-4 and TRBJ2-3; a weak D match, TRBD2 (6 bases). Trimming stripped 1 base from V and 1 base from J, with 10 bases between. CDR1 and CDR2 (germline): SGHNT, YYREEE (reference sequence). The CDR3 is 15 residues long. The CDR3 spells CASSLRSSGTDTQYF. The CDR3 nucleotides are TGTGCCAGCAGCTTGCGGTCTAGCGGCACAGATACGCAGTATTTT.

The chain couples TRBV7-9 to TRBJ2-7; TRBD2 matches at 7 bases. The CDR3 contains 15 residues. CDR1 and CDR2 from the germline V gene are SEHNR and FQNEAQ (reference sequence). Trimming removed 3 bases from V and 3 bases from J; junction bases left unmatched: 8. The CDR3 here is CASSFPSGGNYEQYF. CDR3 DNA sequence: TGTGCCAGCAGCTTTCCGTCGGGGGGAAACTACGAGCAGTACTTC.

The V gene is TRBV7-3, the J gene TRBJ2-4; TRBD1 agrees at 9 bases. The V segment lost 4 bases and the J segment 6 bases; nucleotides outside the gene matches: 7. The CDR3 is 15 amino acids. Germline V gene data show CDR1 as SGHTA and CDR2 as FQGTGA. The CDR3 reads CASSSTPDRGNIQYF. CDR3 nucleotides: TGTGCCAGCAGCTCGACACCGGACAGGGGAAACATTCAGTACTTC.

This chain links TRBV7-6 with TRBJ2-7; TRBD1 matches 8 bases. V lost 1 base, J lost 6 bases, and 5 bases stayed unmatched. CDR1 and CDR2 (germline): SGHVS, FNYEAQ. The CDR3 runs 14 residues. CDR3 amino acids: CASSLVAGGSEQYF. Written as DNA, the CDR3 is TGTGCCAGCAGCTTAGTGGCAGGGGGCTCCGAGCAGTACTTC.

The chain recombines TRBV18 with TRBJ2-1, with 9 bases fitting TRBD2. The CDR3 has 14 amino acids. The junction had 2 bases not matched to a gene; V was cut back by 3 bases and J by 5 bases. Germline V gene lookup returns CDR1 KGHSH and CDR2 LQKENI. CDR3 loop: CASSPPSGDNEQFF. The CDR3 DNA reads as TGTGCCAGCTCACCGCCTAGCGGGGACAATGAGCAGTTCTTC. The whole variable domain, remainder taken from reference TRBV18 and TRBJ2-1, is NAGVMQNPRHLVRRRGQEARLRCSPMKGHSHVYWYRQLPEEGLKFMVYLQKENIIDESGMPKERFSAEFPKEGPSILRIQQVVRGDSAAYFCASSPPSGDNEQFFGPGTRLTVL.

This clone was seen only a few times. The V call is TRBV18, the J call TRBJ1-2; possible D gene TRBD1, 5 bases. The CDR3 totals 12 residues. Trimming took off 4 bases at V and 8 bases at J, with 11 bases between the two ends. Germline values: CDR1 KGHSH, CDR2 LQKENI. Written as DNA, the CDR3 is TGTGCCAGCTCACAGGGGCCTGAGGGCTACACCTTC. This sequence encodes CASSQGPEGYTF.

The chain links TRBV18 to TRBJ2-5; D perhaps matches TRBD1 (6 bases). Trimming stripped 3 bases from V and 4 bases from J, with 12 bases between. CDR3 length: 14 residues. In germline, CDR1 is KGHSH, CDR2 LQKENI. In nucleotides, the CDR3 is TGTGCCAGCTCACCCCTTACAGGGCCAGAGACCCAGTACTTC. Amino acid sequence: CASSPLTGPETQYF.

The V gene is TRBV9, the J gene TRBJ1-5, with 8 bases lining up with TRBD1. CDR1 SGDLS and CDR2 YYNGEE come from the germline V gene. This CDR3 comprises 13 residues. Trimming at V came to 2 bases and at J to 5 bases, leaving 0 bases not matched to a gene. The CDR3 protein is CASSVTGDQPQHF. The DNA of the CDR3 is TGTGCCAGCAGCGTGACAGGGGATCAGCCCCAGCATTTT. Looking up the rest from reference TRBV9 and TRBJ1-5 gives the full variable domain: DSGVTQTPKHLITATGQRVTLRCSPRSGDLSVYWYQQSLDQGLQFLIQYYNGEERAKGNILERFSAQQFPDLHSELNLSSLELGDSALYFCASSVTGDQPQHFGDGTRLSIL.

The J gene is TRBJ1-1, the V gene TRBV7-3, with 8 bases identical to TRBD1. CDR3 size: 13 residues. CDR1 is SGHTA, CDR2 FQGTGA, per germline. Losses at the gene ends were 5 bases for V and 5 bases for J; bases not matched to a gene: 4. CDR3 DNA sequence: TGTGCCAGCAGCCTCGACAGGGGAACTGAAGCTTTCTTT. It translates to CASSLDRGTEAFF.

The chain recombines TRBV27 with TRBJ2-1; 15 bases align to TRBD2. Germline V lookup: CDR1 MNHEY, CDR2 SMNVEV (reference sequence). The CDR3 has 18 residues. V lost 0 bases, J lost 4 bases, and 4 bases stayed unmatched. CDR3 DNA: TGTGCCAGCAGTTTATCGGGGACTAGCGGGAGGAGGTACAATGAGCAGTTCTTC. The encoded protein is CASSLSGTSGRRYNEQFF.

The rearrangement uses TRBV19 and TRBJ1-5; D ambiguous. The V gene lost 2 bases and the J gene lost 7 bases, with 15 bases spanning the gap. The CDR3 contains 15 residues. CDR1 and CDR2 (germline): LNHDA, SQIVND (reference sequence). Here the CDR3 DNA reads TGTGCCAGTAGTATAACGGGAGGGTCCCACCAGCCCCAGCATTTT. It specifies CASSITGGSHQPQHF.

The chain couples TRBV15 to TRBJ1-2; 7 bases align to TRBD1. The CDR3 spans 16 residues. Germline V CDR1 and CDR2: LNHNV, YYDKDF (reference sequence). With V trimmed by 0 bases and J by 5 bases, 9 bases remained unmatched. CDR3 in DNA: TGTGCCACCAGCAGAGATCTGGGACAGAGATCATATGGCTACACCTTC. This encodes CATSRDLGQRSYGYTF.

The chain has TRBV13 and TRBJ1-4, with unresolved D. Germline lookup yields CDR1 PRHDT and CDR2 FYEKMQ (reference sequence). V was pared by 5 bases and J by 7 bases, with 14 bases between. The CDR3 totals 14 residues. The DNA for the CDR3 is TGTGCCAGCAGCCCCAGCCCCCGGGGTGAAAAACTGTTTTTT. Protein product: CASSPSPRGEKLFF.

Only a few counts were recorded for this clone. This sample also contains other DNA sequences that code for the same CDR3. The chain couples TRBV10-3 to TRBJ1-5; TRBD1 agrees at 7 bases. In germline, CDR1 is ENHRY, CDR2 SYGVKD. The CDR3 runs 14 residues. Trimming took 3 bases from V and 6 from J; bases not matched to a gene: 5. CDR3 sequence (DNA): TGTGCCATCAGTGACAGGGGGAAGGGTCAGCCCCAGCATTTT. It translates to CAISDRGKGQPQHF.

The chain has TRBV27 and TRBJ2-7, with TRBD2 matching over 8 bases. V shed 5 bases and J 6 bases; nucleotides not matched to a gene: 6. The germline V gene encodes CDR1 MNHEY and CDR2 SMNVEV (reference sequence). The CDR3 consists of 13 residues. In nucleotides, the CDR3 is TGTGCCAGCAGTGTAGGACTAGCTCGCGAGCAGTACTTC. Translated, it gives CASSVGLAREQYF.

J is TRBJ1-3 and V is TRBV15; a possible D gene is TRBD1 (5 bases). The CDR3 consists of 16 residues. The ends were cut back, 8 bases at V and 0 bases at J, with 17 bases in the middle. Germline V gives CDR1 LNHNV, CDR2 YYDKDF (reference sequence). The CDR3 reads CATENRTGNSGNTIYF. CDR3 nucleotide sequence: TGTGCCACCGAGAACCGTACAGGAAACTCTGGAAACACCATATATTTT.